Listed here are 20 T cell receptor beta chains from one sample, sequenced in a study of graft-versus-host responses after intestinal transplantation. Clones were read by immunoSEQ multiplex PCR, and TCRdb kept only the in-frame ones, dropping some. The sample carries around 100,000 clones, more than 85% recorded once. No antigen has been assigned to these receptors. Sequenced material: unstimulated CD8+ T cells sorted from spleen or lymph node cells, taken before intestinal transplant. The receptors come from a human donor who received an intestinal transplant.

The chain employs TRBV5-6 and TRBJ1-1; D is undetermined. Germline V gene lookup returns CDR1 SGHDT and CDR2 YYEEEE. The CDR3 runs 14 residues. Trimming removed 0 bases from V and 8 bases from J, with 14 bases in between. CDR3 in DNA: TGTGCCAGCAGCTTGGTTAATAATCCGGCGGAAGCTTTCTTT. It specifies CASSLVNNPAEAFF. The full variable domain, completed using reference TRBV5-6 and TRBJ1-1, is DAGVTQSPTHLIKTRGQQVTLRCSPKSGHDTVSWYQQALGQGPQFIFQYYEEEERQRGNFPDRFSGHQFPNYSSELNVNALLLGDSALYLCASSLVNNPAEAFFGQGTRLTVV.

The rearrangement joins TRBV7-8 to TRBJ1-2; 7 bases agree with TRBD1. V lost 5 bases and J lost 8; bases outside the gene matches: 14. Germline loops: CDR1 SGHVS, CDR2 FQNEAQ. The CDR3 spans 15 residues. The DNA of the CDR3 is TGTGCCAGCAGCACTCCGAATAGGGGGCCGGGGGGCTACACCTTC. It codes for CASSTPNRGPGGYTF. Combining the CDR3 with reference TRBV7-8 and TRBJ1-2 gives the whole variable domain GAGVSQSPRYKVAKRGQDVALRCDPISGHVSLFWYQQALGQGPEFLTYFQNEAQLDKSGLPSDRFFAERPEGSVSTLKIQRTQQEDSAVYLCASSTPNRGPGGYTFGSGTRLTVV.

This chain joins TRBV5-6 and TRBJ1-1; a possible D gene is TRBD1 (6 bases). This CDR3 comprises 17 residues. Deletions cut 0 bases from V and 6 bases from J, with 21 bases between. From germline, CDR1 is SGHDT and CDR2 YYEEEE. This CDR3 is CASSLALTRDMPPEAFF. CDR3 in DNA: TGTGCCAGCAGCTTGGCCTTAACACGGGACATGCCTCCTGAAGCTTTCTTT. Looking up the rest from reference TRBV5-6 and TRBJ1-1 gives the full variable domain: DAGVTQSPTHLIKTRGQQVTLRCSPKSGHDTVSWYQQALGQGPQFIFQYYEEEERQRGNFPDRFSGHQFPNYSSELNVNALLLGDSALYLCASSLALTRDMPPEAFFGQGTRLTVV.

This chain links TRBV29-1 with TRBJ1-2, with D perhaps TRBD1 (5 bases). CDR3 size: 12 residues. From germline, CDR1 is SQVTM and CDR2 ANQGSEA. V was pared by 3 bases and J by 4 bases, with 9 bases between. The CDR3 DNA reads TGCAGCGTTGATGAGGGGATCTATGGCTACACCTTC. Translated, it gives CSVDEGIYGYTF.

The chain employs TRBV7-3 and TRBJ2-7; maybe TRBD1 (6 bases). V lost 2 bases and J lost 0, with 11 bases in between. This CDR3 region has 15 residues. Germline CDR1 SGHTA, CDR2 FQGTGA. The CDR3 region is CASSLVTGRSYEQYF. CDR3 nucleotide sequence: TGTGCCAGCAGCTTAGTAACAGGGCGCTCCTACGAGCAGTACTTC.

CDR3: CASSLPGIMNTEAFF. The DNA for the CDR3 is TGTGCCAGCAGCTTACCAGGGATTATGAACACTGAAGCTTTCTTT. This chain uses TRBV11-2 with TRBJ1-1, with D perhaps TRBD1 (5 bases). V gave up 2 bases and J gave up 0 bases, with 10 bases separating them. The V gene's germline CDR1 is SGHAT and CDR2 FQNNGV. The CDR3 runs 15 residues.

The chain combines TRBV5-6 with TRBJ2-7, with TRBD1 as a possible D gene (6 bases). Deletions cut 1 base from V and 3 bases from J, with 8 bases between. The CDR3 has 13 amino acids. Germline CDR1 and CDR2: SGHDT and YYEEEE. CDR3 sequence reads: CASSLTGYYEQYF. DNA for the CDR3: TGTGCCAGCAGCTTGACAGGGTACTACGAGCAGTACTTC.

The chain uses TRBV27 and TRBJ1-1; 7 bases match TRBD1. V lost 0 bases, J lost 4 bases, and 2 bases stayed unmatched. The CDR3 has 14 residues. Germline V gene sequence: CDR1 MNHEY, CDR2 SMNVEV (reference sequence). The CDR3 nucleotides are TGTGCCAGCAGTTTATCGACAGGGAGCACTGAAGCTTTCTTT. This gives the protein CASSLSTGSTEAFF.

The chain uses TRBV4-1 and TRBJ2-7; D possibly uses TRBD1 or TRBD2 (7 bases each). Germline values: CDR1 MGHRA, CDR2 YSYEKL. The V and J ends lost 3 bases and 3 bases respectively, with 15 bases between them. The CDR3 totals 15 residues. The CDR3 region has the DNA TGCGCCAGCAGCCATAGCGACAGGGAGGGCTACGAGCAGTACTTC. Amino acid sequence: CASSHSDREGYEQYF.

The chain is built from TRBV5-4 and TRBJ2-2; TRBD1 aligns across 7 bases. Germline CDR1 and CDR2: SGHNT and YYREEE (reference sequence). The CDR3 extends over 14 amino acids. The V and J ends lost 4 bases and 6 bases, in that order; junction bases with no gene match: 6. The CDR3 sequence: CASSPLTGPGELFF. CDR3 DNA: TGTGCCAGCAGCCCCCTGACAGGGCCCGGGGAGCTGTTTTTT.

The chain carries TRBV27 and TRBJ1-5, with TRBD1 matching over 7 bases. The CDR3 contains 16 residues. CDR1 is MNHEY, CDR2 SMNVEV, per germline (reference sequence). V was pared by 6 bases and J by 2 bases, with 10 bases of the junction left unmatched. The CDR3 protein is CASSIQGIGGNQPQHF. CDR3 DNA sequence: TGTGCCAGCAGCATACAGGGGATTGGGGGCAATCAGCCCCAGCATTTT.

V is TRBV4-1 and J is TRBJ2-4; D gene ambiguous. This CDR3 is 15 amino acids long. V lost 4 bases and J 0 bases, leaving 10 bases between the germline ends. CDR1 is MGHRA, CDR2 YSYEKL, per germline. The CDR3 here is CASSRNPVAKNIQYF. CDR3 nucleotides: TGCGCCAGCAGCCGTAATCCAGTAGCCAAAAACATTCAGTACTTC.

This clone was counted a single time. J is TRBJ1-5 and V is TRBV30; 11 nucleotides match TRBD1. The germline gives CDR1 GTSNPN, CDR2 SVGIG (reference sequence). The CDR3 extends over 16 amino acids. Losses at the gene ends were 0 bases for V and 7 bases for J; bases not matched to a gene: 8. The CDR3 DNA sequence: TGTGCCTGGAGTGTACTCGGACAGGGGGCTAGGCAGCCCCAGCATTTT. It codes for CAWSVLGQGARQPQHF.

The chain employs TRBV5-4 and TRBJ1-4; TRBD1 is a possible D gene (6 bases). The CDR3 covers 17 residues. V lost 0 bases to trimming and J lost 9 bases, with 21 bases between them. Germline CDR1 SGHNT, CDR2 YYREEE (reference sequence). CDR3 protein: CASSLAYEDRLLQKLFF. CDR3 coding DNA: TGTGCCAGCAGCTTGGCATATGAGGACAGACTTCTCCAAAAACTGTTTTTT.

The chain joins TRBV19 to TRBJ1-2; TRBD1 aligns across 9 bases. There are 16 residues in the CDR3. Germline V gives CDR1 LNHDA, CDR2 SQIVND (reference sequence). The J segment lost 5 bases and the V segment lost 4 bases, leaving 11 bases of the junction unmatched. The CDR3 spells CASSTPPGQGPYGYTF. The CDR3, as DNA: TGTGCCAGTAGTACGCCTCCGGGACAGGGACCATATGGCTACACCTTC.

The gene calls are TRBV7-2 and TRBJ2-7; 7 nucleotides match TRBD1. The trim removed 1 base at V and 7 bases at J, leaving 10 bases unmatched. Germline CDR1 reads SGHTA; CDR2 reads FQGNSA. The CDR3 has 15 residues. The CDR3 bases are TGTGCCAGCAGCTTAGAGCCTCAGGGGGTCGGTGAGCAGTACTTC. It is translated as CASSLEPQGVGEQYF.

The chain is built from TRBV29-1 and TRBJ1-1, with a tentative D call TRBD1 (6 bases). The ends were cut back, 0 bases at V and 5 bases at J, with 7 bases in the middle. Per the germline V gene, CDR1 is SQVTM and CDR2 is ANQGSEA. This CDR3 has 12 residues. The DNA of the CDR3 is TGCAGCGTTGAAGAGACAGGTACTGAAGCTTTCTTT. Encoded protein: CSVEETGTEAFF.

V is TRBV19 and J is TRBJ2-1; 9 bases fit TRBD2. After removal of 4 bases from V and 10 bases from J, the junction contained 5 bases not matched to a gene. In germline, CDR1 is LNHDA, CDR2 SQIVND (reference sequence). The CDR3 spans 13 residues. CDR3 in DNA: TGTGCCAGTAGTACACCTAGCGGGGCAGAGCAGTTCTTC. Amino acids: CASSTPSGAEQFF.

V usage is TRBV4-1 and J usage is TRBJ2-7; D ambiguous. Germline CDR1 is MGHRA and CDR2 is YSYEKL. This CDR3 region has 13 residues. The V gene lost 0 bases and the J gene lost 5 bases, with 8 bases spanning the gap. CDR3 coding DNA: TGCGCCAGCAGCCAAGATGGGGTGGACGAGCAGTACTTC. Protein sequence: CASSQDGVDEQYF.

The table lists this clone with a count of one. This chain uses TRBV5-1 with TRBJ2-5; D may match TRBD1 or TRBD2 (5 bases each). Deletions cut 0 bases from V and 2 bases from J, with 11 bases between. The CDR3 covers 15 residues. CDR1 and CDR2 from the germline V gene are SGHRS and YFSETQ. The DNA of the CDR3 is TGCGCCAGCAGCTTGGCCGGGACGGGGCAAGAGACCCAGTACTTC. Amino acid sequence: CASSLAGTGQETQYF.